These 17 T cell receptor beta chains originate from one sample sequenced in a study of shared clonotypes between healthy human individuals. Only in-frame clones appear in the TCRdb table, and some are missing; sequencing was by immunoSEQ multiplex PCR. The sample holds around 1,000,000 clones, approximately 80% seen once. The sequencing sample was made of memory CD4+ T cells from PBMCs. Sample subset: CD45RA-negative fraction. The receptors stem from a man between 18 and 35 years old in good health. Some clones in this sample may be carry-over from other donors' samples.

The genes are TRBV7-8 and TRBJ1-1, with D unresolved. Germline V gene lookup returns CDR1 SGHVS and CDR2 FQNEAQ. The CDR3 loop spans 14 amino acids. The ends were cut back, 5 bases at V and 4 bases at J, with 14 bases in the middle. The CDR3 region is CASSRNSQSTEAFF. The CDR3 DNA follows: TGTGCCAGCAGCCGAAATAGTCAGAGCACTGAAGCTTTCTTT. Using reference TRBV7-8 and TRBJ1-1 for the parts outside the CDR3, the full variable domain is GAGVSQSPRYKVAKRGQDVALRCDPISGHVSLFWYQQALGQGPEFLTYFQNEAQLDKSGLPSDRFFAERPEGSVSTLKIQRTQQEDSAVYLCASSRNSQSTEAFFGQGTRLTVV.

The chain joins TRBV10-2 to TRBJ2-1; D unclear. The CDR3 is 14 residues long. V was shortened by 5 bases and J by 3 bases, with 11 bases between the two germline ends. The germline gives CDR1 WSHSY, CDR2 SAAADI. CDR3 coding DNA: TGCGCCAGCAGTTTAGACATTTACTACAATGAGCAGTTCTTC. Translation gives CASSLDIYYNEQFF.

The chain has TRBV6-5 and TRBJ2-5; tentatively, D is TRBD1 or TRBD2 (6 bases each). The V end was cut by 6 bases, the J end by 5 bases, with 13 bases between. This CDR3 comprises 13 residues. Germline V gives CDR1 MNHEY, CDR2 SVGAGI. CDR3 nucleotide sequence: TGTGCCAGCAGGGTATCGGGGGCCGAGACCCAGTACTTC. It translates to CASRVSGAETQYF.

The rearrangement uses TRBV5-6 and TRBJ1-3, with D perhaps matching TRBD1 (5 bases). CDR1 and CDR2 (germline): SGHDT, YYEEEE. V lost 2 bases to trimming and J lost 0 bases, with 12 bases between them. The CDR3 totals 16 residues. The chain's CDR3 is CASSFQYRSSGNTIYF. CDR3 DNA sequence: TGTGCCAGCAGCTTCCAATACAGGTCCTCTGGAAACACCATATATTTT.

The chain recombines TRBV9 with TRBJ1-1; tentative D call: TRBD1 (5 bases). The CDR3 runs 14 residues. V shed 1 base and J shed 2 bases, with 9 bases lying between them. Germline V CDR1 and CDR2: SGDLS, YYNGEE. The CDR3 is CASSVSGTNTEAFF. The CDR3 DNA is TGTGCCAGCAGCGTATCAGGGACTAACACTGAAGCTTTCTTT.

This clone was seen a single time. This rearrangement joins TRBV11-2 to TRBJ2-3, with D perhaps matching TRBD1 or TRBD2 (6 bases each). Germline CDR1 and CDR2: SGHAT and FQNNGV. The CDR3 loop spans 14 amino acids. V shed 5 bases and J shed 4 bases, with 13 bases lying between them. CDR3 nucleotides: TGTGCCAGCAGCCGTCTGGGGGGCGCAGATACGCAGTATTTT. Translation gives CASSRLGGADTQYF.

Comment on this clone: Other nucleotide sequences in the sample specify the same CDR3. This chain uses TRBV6-6 with TRBJ2-7, with D hard to call. CDR3 length equals 11 residues. CDR1 MNHNY and CDR2 SVGAGI come from the germline V gene (reference sequence). Trimming removed 5 bases at V and 4 bases at J, with 6 bases between. The CDR3 spells CASSPQYEQYF. Written as DNA, the CDR3 is TGTGCCAGCAGTCCCCAATACGAGCAGTACTTC.

This clone was counted between two and nine times. V usage is TRBV2 and J usage is TRBJ2-3, with D unresolved. The CDR3 is 12 amino acids. In germline, CDR1 is SNHLY, CDR2 FYNNEI. The V end was cut by 7 bases, the J end by 2 bases, with 7 bases between. For the CDR3, the DNA is TGTGCCAGCACGCGGAACACAGATACGCAGTATTTT. Translated: CASTRNTDTQYF.

The CDR3 nucleotides read TGTGCCAGCACCAATTACCCTCCCGGGGAGCTGTTTTTT. Translated: CASTNYPPGELFF. V and J are TRBV28 and TRBJ2-2; D is unresolved. Germline assignment: CDR1 MDHEN and CDR2 SYDVKM. The CDR3 has 13 residues. Deletions cut 7 bases from V and 6 bases from J, with 12 bases between.

This chain connects TRBV30 to TRBJ2-3, with 10 bases identical to TRBD2. There are 15 residues in the CDR3. With V trimmed by 4 bases and J by 1 base, 5 bases remained unmatched. Germline V gene lookup returns CDR1 GTSNPN and CDR2 SVGIG (reference sequence). Here the CDR3 DNA reads TGTGCCTGGACGAAAGCGGGAGGGGGCACAGATACGCAGTATTTT. This codes for CAWTKAGGGTDTQYF.

The rearrangement links TRBV5-1 to TRBJ2-7; TRBD2 matches at 10 bases. V shed 3 bases and J 7 bases; nucleotides not matched to a gene: 10. CDR1 SGHRS and CDR2 YFSETQ come from the germline V gene. The CDR3 contains 15 residues. CDR3 nucleotides: TGCGCCAGCAGCTACCTAGCGGGAGCCTCGGGAGAGCAGTACTTC. Translation: CASSYLAGASGEQYF.

Details on this clone: This CDR3 is also generated by other DNA sequences in the sample. This rearrangement joins TRBV6-6 to TRBJ2-7; TRBD2 matches 9 bases. Trimming removed 2 bases from V and 1 base from J; junction bases left unmatched: 3. This CDR3 is 15 amino acids long. Germline V gives CDR1 MNHNY, CDR2 SVGAGI (reference sequence). In nucleotides, the CDR3 is TGTGCCAGCAGTTACGGCGGGAGGGGGTCCTACGAGCAGTACTTC. Encoded protein: CASSYGGRGSYEQYF.

The J gene is TRBJ2-4, the V gene TRBV28; 13 bases fit TRBD2. The V segment lost 6 bases and the J segment 0 bases; nucleotides outside the gene matches: 8. This CDR3 has 18 residues. The germline V gene has CDR1 MDHEN and CDR2 SYDVKM. CDR3 in DNA: TGTGCCAGCAGCAAGGGACTAGCGGGATTCGGAGCCAAAAACATTCAGTACTTC. It yields the protein CASSKGLAGFGAKNIQYF.

The V and J genes are TRBV18 and TRBJ2-1; 7 positions agree with TRBD2. The CDR3 has 14 residues. Germline lookup yields CDR1 KGHSH and CDR2 LQKENI. The V and J ends lost 4 bases and 5 bases, in that order; junction bases with no gene match: 5. The CDR3 DNA reads as TGTGCCAGCTCACGCGAGCGGGGACACAATGAGCAGTTCTTC. Its protein product is CASSRERGHNEQFF.

This clone is a singleton in its sample. The gene calls are TRBV7-9 and TRBJ2-2, with a weak D call TRBD1 (6 bases). The CDR3 length is 16 residues. From germline, CDR1 is SEHNR and CDR2 FQNEAQ (reference sequence). The V end was cut by 3 bases, the J end by 4 bases, with 15 bases between. The DNA of the CDR3 is TGTGCCAGCAGCTTCAGGGGCAGTAAGTCCACCGGGGAGCTGTTTTTT. Its protein product is CASSFRGSKSTGELFF.

V is TRBV18 and J is TRBJ2-7, with a possible D match to TRBD2 (5 bases). This CDR3 spans 13 amino acids. CDR1 is KGHSH and CDR2 is LQKENI in the germline V gene. V lost 5 bases, J lost 5 bases, and 13 bases lay in between. The CDR3 DNA sequence: TGTGCCAGCTCAGGGGAGAGTGAGCACGAGCAGTACTTC. Translation: CASSGESEHEQYF.

The chain has TRBV28 and TRBJ2-5, with D possibly TRBD1 on 5 matching bases. There are 13 residues in the CDR3. The germline V gene encodes CDR1 MDHEN and CDR2 SYDVKM. Trimming took 6 bases from V and 1 from J, leaving 9 bases between them. This chain's CDR3 is CASSPDSQETQYF. Written as DNA, the CDR3 is TGTGCCAGCAGCCCCGACAGCCAAGAGACCCAGTACTTC.